The sequence of this T cell receptor (beta chain) was determined in a study of Graves' ophthalmopathy and Graves' hyperthyroidism. Study-wide results and caveats: Most expanded clonotypes in thyroid above 0.001 frequency also showed up in blood.

As regards this clonotype: What it recognizes is unknown.

RNA transcripts were the source from which TCR beta CDR3 regions were amplified. Second-round multiplex PCR came after first-round RT-PCR with HTBI primers. TCRdb redid the calling of the multiplex PCR reads with MiXCR, one entry per CDR3 protein. Altogether 400,000 to 450,000 distinct CDR3 sequences are present, around 20% being singletons, with the ten largest covering under 3.5%. The germline V gene has CDR1 MGHRA and CDR2 YSYEKL. Trimming took 2 bases from V and 9 from J, leaving 20 bases between them. CDR3 length equals 17 residues. The receptor comes from a young woman with stable Graves' hyperthyroidism. The sample consisted of peripheral blood. The rearrangement joins TRBV4-1 to TRBJ1-6; D may be TRBD1 (6 bases). The DNA for the CDR3 is TGCGCCAGCAGCCAATCCCATCTGGGGGCGGTGGGTTCACCCCTCCACTTT. It is translated as CASSQSHLGAVGSPLHF.